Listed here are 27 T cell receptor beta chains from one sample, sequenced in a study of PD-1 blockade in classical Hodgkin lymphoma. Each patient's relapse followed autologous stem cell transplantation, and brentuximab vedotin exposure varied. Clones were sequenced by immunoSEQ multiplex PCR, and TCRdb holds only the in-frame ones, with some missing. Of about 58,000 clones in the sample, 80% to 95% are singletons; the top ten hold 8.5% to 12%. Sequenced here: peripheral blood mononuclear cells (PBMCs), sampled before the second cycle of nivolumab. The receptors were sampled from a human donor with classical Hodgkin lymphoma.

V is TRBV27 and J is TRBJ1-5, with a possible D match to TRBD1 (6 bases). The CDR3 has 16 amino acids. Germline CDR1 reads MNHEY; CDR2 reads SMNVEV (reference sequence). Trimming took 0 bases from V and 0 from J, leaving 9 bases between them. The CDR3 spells CASSLSRTDSNQPQHF. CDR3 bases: TGTGCCAGCAGTTTATCGAGGACAGATAGCAATCAGCCCCAGCATTTT.

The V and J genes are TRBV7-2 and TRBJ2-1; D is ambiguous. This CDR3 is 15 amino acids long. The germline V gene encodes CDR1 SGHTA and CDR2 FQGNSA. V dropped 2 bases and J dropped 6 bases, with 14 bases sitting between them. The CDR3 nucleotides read TGTGCCAGCAGCTTAACGACTCCACTCCCCAATGAGCAGTTCTTC. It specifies CASSLTTPLPNEQFF.

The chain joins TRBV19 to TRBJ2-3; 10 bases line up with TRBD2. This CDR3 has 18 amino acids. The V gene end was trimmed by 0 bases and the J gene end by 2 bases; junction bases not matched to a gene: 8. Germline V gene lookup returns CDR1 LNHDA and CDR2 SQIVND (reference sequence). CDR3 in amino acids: CASSIDFSSGGFTDTQYF. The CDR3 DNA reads TGTGCCAGTAGTATAGATTTTTCTAGCGGGGGATTCACAGATACGCAGTATTTT.

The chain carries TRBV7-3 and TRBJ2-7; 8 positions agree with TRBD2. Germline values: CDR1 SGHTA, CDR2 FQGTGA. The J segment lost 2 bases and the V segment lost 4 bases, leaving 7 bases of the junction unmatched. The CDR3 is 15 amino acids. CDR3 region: CASSYAGGGPYEQYF. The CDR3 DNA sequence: TGTGCCAGCAGCTACGCGGGAGGTGGGCCCTACGAGCAGTACTTC.

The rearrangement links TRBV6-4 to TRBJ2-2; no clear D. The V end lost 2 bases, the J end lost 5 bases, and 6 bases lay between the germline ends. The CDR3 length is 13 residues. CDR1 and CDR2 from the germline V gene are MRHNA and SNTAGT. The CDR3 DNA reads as TGTGCCAGCAGTGACGCACCGACCGGGGAGCTGTTTTTT. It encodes CASSDAPTGELFF.

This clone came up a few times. As DNA, the CDR3 is TGTGCCAGCACCTCTGGGGCCAACGTCCTGACTTTC. Protein product: CASTSGANVLTF. V usage is TRBV6-5 and J usage is TRBJ2-6; D is undetermined. Looked up from germline, CDR1 is MNHEY and CDR2 is SVGAGI. There are 12 residues in the CDR3. V shed 7 bases and J shed 0 bases, with 1 base lying between them.

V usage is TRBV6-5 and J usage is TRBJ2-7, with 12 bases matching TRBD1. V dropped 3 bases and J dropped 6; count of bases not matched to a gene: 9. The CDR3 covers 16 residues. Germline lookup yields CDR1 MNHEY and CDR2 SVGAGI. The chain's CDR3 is CASSYSTGTGGIEQYF. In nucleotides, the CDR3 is TGTGCCAGCAGTTATTCTACCGGGACAGGGGGCATCGAGCAGTACTTC.

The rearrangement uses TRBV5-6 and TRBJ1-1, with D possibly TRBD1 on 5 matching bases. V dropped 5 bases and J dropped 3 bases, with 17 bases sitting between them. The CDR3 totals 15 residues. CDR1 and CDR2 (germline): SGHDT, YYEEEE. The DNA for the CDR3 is TGTGCCAGCAGAATCTCGAGCGTAGGGGACACTGAAGCTTTCTTT. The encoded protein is CASRISSVGDTEAFF.

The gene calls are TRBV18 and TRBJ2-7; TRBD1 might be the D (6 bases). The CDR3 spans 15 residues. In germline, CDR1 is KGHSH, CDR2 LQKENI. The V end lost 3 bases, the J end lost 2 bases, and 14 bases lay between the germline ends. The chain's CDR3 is CASSPGGPGTYEQYF. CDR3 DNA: TGTGCCAGCTCACCTGGGGGCCCGGGTACCTACGAGCAGTACTTC.

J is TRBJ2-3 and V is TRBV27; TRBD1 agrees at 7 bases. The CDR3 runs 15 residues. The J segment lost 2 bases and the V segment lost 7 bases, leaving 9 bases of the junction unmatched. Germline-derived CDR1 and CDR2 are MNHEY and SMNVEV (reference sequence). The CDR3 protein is CASNPTGANTDTQYF. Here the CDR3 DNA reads TGTGCCAGCAATCCCACAGGGGCGAACACAGATACGCAGTATTTT.

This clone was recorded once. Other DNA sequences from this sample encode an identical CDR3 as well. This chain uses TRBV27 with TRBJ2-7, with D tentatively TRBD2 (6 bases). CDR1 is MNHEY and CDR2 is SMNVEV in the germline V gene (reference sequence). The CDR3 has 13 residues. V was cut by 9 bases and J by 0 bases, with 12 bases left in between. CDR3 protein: CASGRGSSYEQYF. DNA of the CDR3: TGTGCCAGTGGGCGGGGAAGCTCCTACGAGCAGTACTTC.

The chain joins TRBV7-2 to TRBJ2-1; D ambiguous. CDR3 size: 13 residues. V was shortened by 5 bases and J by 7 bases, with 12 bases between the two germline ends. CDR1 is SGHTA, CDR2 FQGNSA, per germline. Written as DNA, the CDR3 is TGTGCCAGCAGCCCCTGGTCGAGTAATGAGCAGTTCTTC. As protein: CASSPWSSNEQFF.

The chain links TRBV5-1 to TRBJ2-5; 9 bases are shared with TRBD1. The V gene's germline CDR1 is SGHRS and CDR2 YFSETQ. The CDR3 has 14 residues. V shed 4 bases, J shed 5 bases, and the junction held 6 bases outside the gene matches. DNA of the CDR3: TGCGCCAGCAGCCCCGGGACAGGGTTGGAGACCCAGTACTTC. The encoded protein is CASSPGTGLETQYF.

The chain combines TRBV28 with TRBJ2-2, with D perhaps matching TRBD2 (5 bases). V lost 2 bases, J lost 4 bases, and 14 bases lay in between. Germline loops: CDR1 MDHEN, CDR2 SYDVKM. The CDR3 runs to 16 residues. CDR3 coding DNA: TGTGCCAGCAGTTTAGGACCACCGGGGTCCACCGGGGAGCTGTTTTTT. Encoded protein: CASSLGPPGSTGELFF.

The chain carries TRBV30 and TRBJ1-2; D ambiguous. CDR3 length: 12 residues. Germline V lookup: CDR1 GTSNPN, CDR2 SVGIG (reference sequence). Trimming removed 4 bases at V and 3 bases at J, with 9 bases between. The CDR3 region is CAWTPADYGYTF. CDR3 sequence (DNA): TGTGCCTGGACGCCGGCGGACTATGGCTACACCTTC.

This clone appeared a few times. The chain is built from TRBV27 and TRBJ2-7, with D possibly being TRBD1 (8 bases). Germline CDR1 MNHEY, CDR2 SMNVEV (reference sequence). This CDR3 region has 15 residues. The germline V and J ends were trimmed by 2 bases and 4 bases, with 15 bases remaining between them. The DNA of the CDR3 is TGTGCCAGCAGTTTAGGACAGGGAGGGTCATACGAGCAGTACTTC. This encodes CASSLGQGGSYEQYF.

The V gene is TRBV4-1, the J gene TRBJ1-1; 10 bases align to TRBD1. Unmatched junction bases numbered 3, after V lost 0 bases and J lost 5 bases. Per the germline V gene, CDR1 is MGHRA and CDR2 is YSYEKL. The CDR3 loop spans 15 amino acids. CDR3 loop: CASSQDRDRGTEAFF. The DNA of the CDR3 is TGCGCCAGCAGCCAAGATCGGGACAGGGGAACTGAAGCTTTCTTT.

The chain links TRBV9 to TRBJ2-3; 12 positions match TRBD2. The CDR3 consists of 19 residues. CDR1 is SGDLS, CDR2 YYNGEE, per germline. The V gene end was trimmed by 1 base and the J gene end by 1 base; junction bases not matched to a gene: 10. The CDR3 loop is CASSVTASGRAQGTDTQYF. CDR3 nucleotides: TGTGCCAGCAGCGTAACGGCTAGCGGGAGGGCCCAGGGCACAGATACGCAGTATTTT.

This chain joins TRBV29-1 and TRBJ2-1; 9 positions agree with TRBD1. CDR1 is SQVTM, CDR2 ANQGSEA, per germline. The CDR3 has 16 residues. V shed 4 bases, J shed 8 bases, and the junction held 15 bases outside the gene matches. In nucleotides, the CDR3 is TGCAGCGTTGGCGGACAGGGAGGGACAGGGACACATGAGCAGTTCTTC. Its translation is CSVGGQGGTGTHEQFF.

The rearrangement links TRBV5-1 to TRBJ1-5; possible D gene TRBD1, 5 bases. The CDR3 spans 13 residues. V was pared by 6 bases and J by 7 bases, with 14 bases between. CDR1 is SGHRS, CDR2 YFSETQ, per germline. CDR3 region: CASKSGSDQPQHF. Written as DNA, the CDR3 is TGCGCCAGCAAGTCAGGGTCCGACCAGCCCCAGCATTTT.

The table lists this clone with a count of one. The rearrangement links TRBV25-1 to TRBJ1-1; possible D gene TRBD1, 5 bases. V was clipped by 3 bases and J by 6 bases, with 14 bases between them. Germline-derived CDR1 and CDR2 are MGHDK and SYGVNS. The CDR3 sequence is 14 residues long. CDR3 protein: CASSDPPGAPEAFF. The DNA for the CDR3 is TGTGCCAGCAGTGACCCCCCCGGGGCCCCTGAAGCTTTCTTT.

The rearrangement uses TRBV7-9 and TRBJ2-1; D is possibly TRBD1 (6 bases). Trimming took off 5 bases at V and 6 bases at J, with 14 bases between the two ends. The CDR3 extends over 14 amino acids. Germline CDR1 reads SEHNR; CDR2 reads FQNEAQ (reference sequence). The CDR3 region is CASSNGGGLNEQFF. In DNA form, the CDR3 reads TGTGCCAGCAGCAATGGTGGGGGCCTCAATGAGCAGTTCTTC.

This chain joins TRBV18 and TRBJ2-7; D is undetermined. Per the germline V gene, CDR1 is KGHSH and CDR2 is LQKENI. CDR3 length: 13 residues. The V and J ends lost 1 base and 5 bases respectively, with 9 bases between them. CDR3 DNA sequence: TGTGCCAGCTCACCACTGTCTGGCGACGAGCAGTACTTC. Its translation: CASSPLSGDEQYF.

Here the CDR3 reads CASSLSTGGYYGYTF. Here the CDR3 DNA reads TGTGCCAGCAGTTTATCAACAGGGGGGTACTATGGCTACACCTTC. This chain uses TRBV27 with TRBJ1-2; 8 bases agree with TRBD1. Unmatched junction bases numbered 3, after V lost 0 bases and J lost 3 bases. The germline gives CDR1 MNHEY, CDR2 SMNVEV (reference sequence). This CDR3 spans 15 amino acids.

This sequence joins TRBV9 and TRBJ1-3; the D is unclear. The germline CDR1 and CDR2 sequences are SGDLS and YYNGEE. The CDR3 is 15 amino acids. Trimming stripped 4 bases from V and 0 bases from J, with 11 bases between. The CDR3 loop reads CASSTHPSSGNTIYF. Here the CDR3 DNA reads TGTGCCAGCAGCACCCATCCCAGCTCTGGAAACACCATATATTTT.

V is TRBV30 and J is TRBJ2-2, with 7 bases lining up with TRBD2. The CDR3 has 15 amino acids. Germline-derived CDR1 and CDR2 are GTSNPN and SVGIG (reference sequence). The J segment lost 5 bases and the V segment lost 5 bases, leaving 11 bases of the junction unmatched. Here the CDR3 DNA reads TGTGCCTGGGGGCTGGGCGGGAGTTATACCGGGGAGCTGTTTTTT. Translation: CAWGLGGSYTGELFF.

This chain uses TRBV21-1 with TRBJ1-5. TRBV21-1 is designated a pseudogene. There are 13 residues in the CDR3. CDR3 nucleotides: TGTGCCCCCAGGGAGGGCGGAAATCAGCCCCAGCATTTT. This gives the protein CAPREGGNQPQHF.